The rows below give T cell receptor beta chains drawn from one sample of a study of T cells in Graves' hyperthyroidism and ophthalmopathy. TCRdb passed the multiplex PCR reads through MiXCR, listing each CDR3 protein once. The table records about 420,000 distinct CDR3 sequences, less than 20% of them present only once. Source material: blood. The receptor source for this set is a woman aged 18-29 years with Graves' hyperthyroidism. CDR3s leave out the opening cysteine and the closing phenylalanine or tryptophan.

cdr3_length j_call v_call cdr3_aa
9 TRBJ2-3 TRBV24-1 ATPSAEITY
11 TRBJ1-2 TRBV27 ASSPDRLYGYT
12 TRBJ2-7 TRBV12-3/TRBV12-4 ASSPTRASHEQY
11 TRBJ1-2 TRBV6-1 ASSKDRAYGYT
13 TRBJ2-2 TRBV5-1 ASSLRAGNTGELF
14 TRBJ1-1 TRBV7-9 ASSLYGTGANTEAF
13 TRBJ1-4 TRBV7-2 ASSLWGARGEKLF
13 TRBJ2-5 TRBV5-6 ASSLVAGGRETQY
12 TRBJ2-5 TRBV5-4 ASSVLQGRETQY
11 TRBJ1-1 TRBV4-1 ASSHIGDIEAF
13 TRBJ2-5 TRBV27 ASRPRGKPEETQY
12 TRBJ1-2 TRBV4-3 ASSQELGAYGYT
12 TRBJ1-1 TRBV12-3/TRBV12-4 ASSPPTGRTEAF
13 TRBJ2-1 TRBV24-1 ATSDWTSGLNEQF
12 TRBJ1-5 TRBV6-1 ASSYVRVTQPQH
13 TRBJ1-1 TRBV3-1 ASSPEEGRNTEAF
20 TRBJ2-5 TRBV15 ATSRALETYRTSGRRQETQY
13 TRBJ2-3 TRBV7-2 ASSSTSGTADTQY
10 TRBJ2-5 TRBV29-1 SVEVAQETQY
15 TRBJ2-5 TRBV19 ASSKPLGLAGSETQY
16 TRBJ2-3 TRBV20-1 SARDHLERRTYTDTQY
12 TRBJ2-7 TRBV18 ASSPVTGTYEQY
14 TRBJ2-7 TRBV11-2 ASSPGREISSYEQY
11 TRBJ1-6 TRBV6-1 ASRGRINSPLH
13 TRBJ2-7 TRBV6-5 ASSYSIQGAYEQY
14 TRBJ1-3 TRBV28 ASSPLDGSSGNTIY
13 TRBJ1-1 TRBV19 ASSTRVNGRPEAF
15 TRBJ2-1 TRBV18 ASSPTRLRENYNEQF
9 TRBJ1-1 TRBV20-1 SALSFKEAF
13 TRBJ1-5 TRBV11-2 ASSVRGLGNQPQH
13 TRBJ2-3 TRBV20-1 SAKRLVSGTDTQY
14 TRBJ1-5 TRBV12-3/TRBV12-4 ASSLQGTYSNQPQH
11 TRBJ1-2 TRBV10-3 AIRTGTGYGYT
14 TRBJ2-2 TRBV24-1 ATSGSVAANTGELF
11 TRBJ1-4 TRBV5-1 ASSTVQGEKLF
11 TRBJ2-1 TRBV19 ASSAFGGGEQF
13 TRBJ2-1 TRBV27 ASNQDGFSYNEQF
15 TRBJ2-1 TRBV12-3/TRBV12-4 ASRQGTPLSSYNEQF
11 TRBJ2-7 TRBV11-2 ASSLGTSYEQY
13 TRBJ1-2 TRBV6-1 ASSDQGALDYGYT
13 TRBJ1-3 TRBV19 ASGEEPHSGNTIY
11 TRBJ2-3 TRBV2 ASSETSTDTQY
12 TRBJ2-7 TRBV28 ASSFQPHLAEQY
10 TRBJ1-1 TRBV11-2 ASRGTGGTAF
14 TRBJ2-3 TRBV3-1 ASSQLAGGGSDTQY